This TCR beta chain stems from a study of monozygotic twins with inflammatory bowel disease. Germline CDR1 and CDR2: DFQATT and SNEGSKA (reference sequence). This CDR3 spans 14 amino acids. Both the TCRalpha cDNA and the TCRbeta cDNA were taken through two nested PCRs, lasting roughly 16 and 10 cycles. TCRdb derives one entry per CDR3 protein from the 5' RACE reads, leaving out DNA. The sample totals approximately 330,000 distinct CDR3 sequences. The sample taken for sequencing was blood. This chain links TRBV20-1 with TRBJ2-7; the D call from TCRdb, TRBD2, cannot be confirmed without DNA. This clonotype was obtained from a human donor with ulcerative colitis or Crohn's disease, or a healthy co-twin of an affected twin (not recorded which). The CDR3 loop is CSAPHRAQGYEQYF.